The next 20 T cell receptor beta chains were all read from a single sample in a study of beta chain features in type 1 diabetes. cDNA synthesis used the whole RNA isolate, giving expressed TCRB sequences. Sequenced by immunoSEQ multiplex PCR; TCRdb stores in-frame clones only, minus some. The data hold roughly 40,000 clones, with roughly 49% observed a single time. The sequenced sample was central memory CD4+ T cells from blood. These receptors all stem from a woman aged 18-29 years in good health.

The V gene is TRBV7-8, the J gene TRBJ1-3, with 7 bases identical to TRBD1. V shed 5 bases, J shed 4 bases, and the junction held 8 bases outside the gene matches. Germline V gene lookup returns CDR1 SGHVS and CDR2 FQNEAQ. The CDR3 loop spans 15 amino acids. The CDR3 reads CASSQPGTDGNTIYF. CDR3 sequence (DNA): TGTGCCAGCAGCCAACCTGGGACAGACGGAAACACCATATATTTT.

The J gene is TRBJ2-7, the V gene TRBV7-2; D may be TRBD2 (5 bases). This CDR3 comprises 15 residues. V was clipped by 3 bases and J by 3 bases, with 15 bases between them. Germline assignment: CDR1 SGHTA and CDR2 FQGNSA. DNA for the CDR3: TGTGCCAGCAGCTTCGGGGTGGGAGCCGTCTACGAGCAGTACTTC. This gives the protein CASSFGVGAVYEQYF.

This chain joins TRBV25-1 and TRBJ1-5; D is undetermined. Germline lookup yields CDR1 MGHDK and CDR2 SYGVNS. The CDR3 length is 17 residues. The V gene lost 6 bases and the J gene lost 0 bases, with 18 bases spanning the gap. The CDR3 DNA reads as TGTGCCAGCAGCCCGTCCGTTGGGAGGTCTAGCAATCAGCCCCAGCATTTT. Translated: CASSPSVGRSSNQPQHF.

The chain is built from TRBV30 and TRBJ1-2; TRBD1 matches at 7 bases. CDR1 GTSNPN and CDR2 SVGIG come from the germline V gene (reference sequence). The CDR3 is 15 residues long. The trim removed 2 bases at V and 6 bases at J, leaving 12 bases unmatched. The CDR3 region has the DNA TGTGCCTGGAGTCCCCGGTTGGCAGGGGGTAATGGCTACACCTTC. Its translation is CAWSPRLAGGNGYTF.

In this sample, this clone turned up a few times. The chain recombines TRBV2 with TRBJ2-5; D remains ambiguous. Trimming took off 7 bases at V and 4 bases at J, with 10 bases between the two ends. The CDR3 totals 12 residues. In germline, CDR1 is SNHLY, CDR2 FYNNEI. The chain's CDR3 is CASTSSGETQYF. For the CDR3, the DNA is TGTGCCAGCACAAGTTCCGGAGAGACCCAGTACTTC.

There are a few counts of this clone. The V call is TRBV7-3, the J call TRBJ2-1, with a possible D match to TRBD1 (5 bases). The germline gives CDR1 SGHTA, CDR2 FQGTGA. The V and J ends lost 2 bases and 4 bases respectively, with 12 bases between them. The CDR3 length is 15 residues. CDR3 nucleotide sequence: TGTGCCAGCAGCTTAGGTCCGACAGTTTACAATGAGCAGTTCTTC. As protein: CASSLGPTVYNEQFF.

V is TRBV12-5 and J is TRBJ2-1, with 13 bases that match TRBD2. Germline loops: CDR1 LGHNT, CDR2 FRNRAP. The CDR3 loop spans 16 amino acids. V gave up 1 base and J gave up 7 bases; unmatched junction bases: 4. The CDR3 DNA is TGTGCTAGTGGTTTGGGGACTAGCGGGAGATTTAATGAGCAGTTCTTC. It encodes CASGLGTSGRFNEQFF.

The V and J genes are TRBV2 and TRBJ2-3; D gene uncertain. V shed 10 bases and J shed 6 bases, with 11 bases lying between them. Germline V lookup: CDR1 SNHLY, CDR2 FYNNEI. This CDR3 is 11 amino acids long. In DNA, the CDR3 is TGTGCCACCTCATACGGGGATACGCAGTATTTT. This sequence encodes CATSYGDTQYF. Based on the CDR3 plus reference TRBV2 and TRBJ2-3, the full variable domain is EPEVTQTPSHQVTQMGQEVILRCVPISNHLYFYWYRQILGQKVEFLVSFYNNEISEKSEIFDDQFSVERPDGSNFTLKIRSTKLEDSAMYFCATSYGDTQYFGPGTRLTVL.

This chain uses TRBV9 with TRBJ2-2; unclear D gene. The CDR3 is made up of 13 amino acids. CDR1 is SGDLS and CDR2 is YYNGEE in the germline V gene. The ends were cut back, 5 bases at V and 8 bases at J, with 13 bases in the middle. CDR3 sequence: CASSRVSLGELFF. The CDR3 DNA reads TGTGCCAGCAGTCGGGTGAGCTTGGGGGAGCTGTTTTTT. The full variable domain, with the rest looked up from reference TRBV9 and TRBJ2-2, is DSGVTQTPKHLITATGQRVTLRCSPRSGDLSVYWYQQSLDQGLQFLIQYYNGEERAKGNILERFSAQQFPDLHSELNLSSLELGDSALYFCASSRVSLGELFFGEGSRLTVL.

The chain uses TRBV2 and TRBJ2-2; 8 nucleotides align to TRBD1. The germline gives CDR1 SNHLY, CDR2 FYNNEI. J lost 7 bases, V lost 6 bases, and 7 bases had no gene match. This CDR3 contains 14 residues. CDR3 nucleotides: TGTGCCAGCAGAGGGACAGGAGAAATCGGGGAGCTGTTTTTT. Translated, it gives CASRGTGEIGELFF.

CDR3 sequence reads: CASSLDIRTDTQYF. In nucleotides, the CDR3 is TGCGCCAGCAGCCTGGACATACGCACAGATACGCAGTATTTT. V usage is TRBV5-1 and J usage is TRBJ2-3, with D possibly TRBD1 on 5 matching bases. The V end lost 4 bases, the J end lost 1 base, and 10 bases lay between the germline ends. The CDR3 totals 14 residues. Looked up from germline, CDR1 is SGHRS and CDR2 is YFSETQ.

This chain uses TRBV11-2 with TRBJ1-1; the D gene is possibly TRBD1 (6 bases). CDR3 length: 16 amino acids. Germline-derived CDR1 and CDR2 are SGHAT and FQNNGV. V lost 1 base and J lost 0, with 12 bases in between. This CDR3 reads CASSLVPTGLNTEAFF. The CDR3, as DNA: TGTGCCAGCAGCTTAGTCCCAACAGGGTTGAACACTGAAGCTTTCTTT.

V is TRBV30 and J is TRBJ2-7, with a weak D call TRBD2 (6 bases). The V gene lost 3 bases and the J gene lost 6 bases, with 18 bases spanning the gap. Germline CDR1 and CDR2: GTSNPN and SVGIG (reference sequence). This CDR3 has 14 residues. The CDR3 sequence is CAWRGDVRGGEQYF. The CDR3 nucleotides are TGTGCCTGGAGGGGAGACGTGCGGGGAGGCGAGCAGTACTTC. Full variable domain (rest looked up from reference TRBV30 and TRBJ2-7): SQTIHQWPATLVQPVGSPLSLECTVEGTSNPNLYWYRQAAGRGLQLLFYSVGIGQISSEVPQNLSASRPQDRQFILSSKKLLLSDSGFYLCAWRGDVRGGEQYFGPGTRLTVT.

Here the CDR3 reads CASSPTKTGGIGEKLFF. CDR3 coding DNA: TGTGCCAGCAGCCCGACGAAAACAGGGGGCATAGGCGAAAAACTGTTTTTT. V and J are TRBV13 and TRBJ1-4; 9 nucleotides line up with TRBD1. V gave up 5 bases and J gave up 8 bases; unmatched junction bases: 15. The CDR3 sequence is 17 residues long. Germline values: CDR1 PRHDT, CDR2 FYEKMQ (reference sequence).

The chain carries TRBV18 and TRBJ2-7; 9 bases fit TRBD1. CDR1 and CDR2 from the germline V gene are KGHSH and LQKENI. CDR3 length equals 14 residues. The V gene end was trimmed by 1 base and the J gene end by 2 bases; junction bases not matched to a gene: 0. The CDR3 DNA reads TGTGCCAGCTCACCACGACAGGGGGCCTACGAGCAGTACTTC. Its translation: CASSPRQGAYEQYF.

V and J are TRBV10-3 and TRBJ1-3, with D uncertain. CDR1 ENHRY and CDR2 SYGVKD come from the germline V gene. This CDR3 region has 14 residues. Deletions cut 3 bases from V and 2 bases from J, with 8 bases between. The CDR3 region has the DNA TGTGCCATCAGTGACAGGAAGCCTGGAAACACCATATATTTT. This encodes CAISDRKPGNTIYF.

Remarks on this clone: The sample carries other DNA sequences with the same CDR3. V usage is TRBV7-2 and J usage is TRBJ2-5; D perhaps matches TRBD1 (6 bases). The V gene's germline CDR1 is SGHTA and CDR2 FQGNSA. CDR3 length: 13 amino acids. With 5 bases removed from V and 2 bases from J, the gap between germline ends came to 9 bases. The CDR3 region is CASSRDRQETQYF. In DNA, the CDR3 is TGTGCCAGCAGCCGCGACAGGCAAGAGACCCAGTACTTC.

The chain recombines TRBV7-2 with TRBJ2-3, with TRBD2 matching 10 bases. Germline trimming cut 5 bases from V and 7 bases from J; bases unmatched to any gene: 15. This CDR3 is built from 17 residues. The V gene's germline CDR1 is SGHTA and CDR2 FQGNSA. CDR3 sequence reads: CASSPRFGLAGANTQYF. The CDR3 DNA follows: TGTGCCAGCAGCCCTCGGTTCGGTCTAGCGGGAGCAAATACGCAGTATTTT.

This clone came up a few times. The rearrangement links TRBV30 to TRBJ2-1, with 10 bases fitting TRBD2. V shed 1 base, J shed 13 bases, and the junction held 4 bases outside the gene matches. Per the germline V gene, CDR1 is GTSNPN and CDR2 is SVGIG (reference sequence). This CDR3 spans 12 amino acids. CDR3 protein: CAWSDSGRNQFF. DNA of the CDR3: TGTGCCTGGAGTGATAGCGGGAGGAATCAGTTCTTC.

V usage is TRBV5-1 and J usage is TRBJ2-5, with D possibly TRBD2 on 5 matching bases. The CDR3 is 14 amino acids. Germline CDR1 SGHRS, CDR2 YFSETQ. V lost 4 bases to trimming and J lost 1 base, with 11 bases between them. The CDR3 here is CASSPGSGQETQYF. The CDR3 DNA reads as TGCGCCAGCAGCCCGGGGTCGGGCCAAGAGACCCAGTACTTC.